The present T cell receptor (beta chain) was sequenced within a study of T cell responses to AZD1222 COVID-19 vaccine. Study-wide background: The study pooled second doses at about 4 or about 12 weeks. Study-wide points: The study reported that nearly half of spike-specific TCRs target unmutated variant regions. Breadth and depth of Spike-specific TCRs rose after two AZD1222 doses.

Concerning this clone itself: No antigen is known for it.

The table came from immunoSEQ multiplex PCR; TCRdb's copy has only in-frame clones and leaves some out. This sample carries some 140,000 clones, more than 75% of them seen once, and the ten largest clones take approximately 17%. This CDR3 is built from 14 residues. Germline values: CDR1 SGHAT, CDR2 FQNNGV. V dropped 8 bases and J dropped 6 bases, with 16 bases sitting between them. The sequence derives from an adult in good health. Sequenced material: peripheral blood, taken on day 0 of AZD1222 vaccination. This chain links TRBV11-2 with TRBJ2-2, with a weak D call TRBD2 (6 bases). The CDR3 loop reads CASAPGDESGELFF. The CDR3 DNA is TGTGCCAGCGCCCCGGGGGACGAGTCCGGGGAGCTGTTTTTT.